This T cell receptor (beta chain) derives from a study of identifying expanded T cells in peripheral blood. Study findings and constraints: Clone count variance between roughly two-week samples rose with total template count. Differentially abundant clones: roughly 1.2 between replicates, about 15 at two to three weeks, 18 to 20 at four.

No infections or other immune events were documented during collection. Generated by immunoSEQ multiplex PCR, the TCRdb table keeps only in-frame clones and is missing some. Found here are about 78,000 clones, approximately 90% of them singletons; the top ten hold about 20%. Germline CDR1 GTSNPN, CDR2 SVGIG (reference sequence). The CDR3 is 13 amino acids. V was cut by 3 bases and J by 3 bases, with 9 bases left in between. A word on this clone: What it binds is not known.

The receptor was isolated from a person between 18 and 75 years old in good health. V usage is TRBV30 and J usage is TRBJ1-5; D is unresolved. The sample consisted of blood. CDR3 coding DNA: TGTGCCTGGAGGGGATCCGACAATCAGCCCCAGCATTTT. Translated, it gives CAWRGSDNQPQHF.